These T cell receptor beta chains were read from a single sample in a study of response to subunit inactivated influenza vaccine. Using its own MiXCR run on the RT-PCR reads, TCRdb lists one record per CDR3 protein. Found here are approximately 170,000 distinct CDR3 sequences, roughly 14% of them singletons; the top ten hold approximately 30%. Source: CD8+ T cells sorted from PBMCs, taken 5 to 6 days after vaccination. The origin of the receptors is a man aged 50 or older who received an inactivated influenza vaccine. The CDR3 runs from the conserved cysteine through the conserved F or W. D genes are given only for firm matches. Clone size is stated in some rows and not others, as once, few, many or a class when expanded.

J,D,V,size,DNA,CDR3
TRBJ2-3,NA,TRBV30,NA,TGTGCCTGGAGTGTACGGACTGTCAGGGGAAAGAAAGCAGATACGCAGTATTTT,CAWSVRTVRGKKADTQYF
TRBJ1-1,NA,TRBV11-2,few,TGTGCCAGCAGCTCAGGACAATACCGGAACACTGAAGCTTTCTTT,CASSSGQYRNTEAFF
TRBJ1-3,TRBD1,TRBV10-2,NA,TGCGCCAGCAGTGAGTTAACAGGGGAAGGAAACACCATATATTTT,CASSELTGEGNTIYF
TRBJ2-1,NA,TRBV4-3,NA,TGCGCCAGCAGCCACGGCGGGGTTTCCTACAATGAGCAGTTCTTC,CASSHGGVSYNEQFF
TRBJ1-1,TRBD1,TRBV10-3,NA,TGTGCCATCAGTCAGGGGGTTCAGACTGAAGCTTTCTTT,CAISQGVQTEAFF
TRBJ2-7,TRBD1,TRBV7-9,few,TGTGCCAGCAGTCCACCGGGACAGGGGTTCTACGAGCAGTACTTC,CASSPPGQGFYEQYF
TRBJ2-1,NA,TRBV5-1,NA,TGCGCCAGCAGCTTGGAGACAGGGAGGCTATACAATGAGCAGTTCTTC,CASSLETGRLYNEQFF
TRBJ2-7,NA,TRBV20-1,NA,TGCAGTGCTAGAAACCTAACAGGGACCTACGAGCAGTACTTC,CSARNLTGTYEQYF
TRBJ2-2,NA,TRBV11-2,few,TGTGCCAGCAGCTTAGATCGGAGTAGAATATCCGGGGAGCTGTTTTTT,CASSLDRSRISGELFF
TRBJ2-3,NA,TRBV6-1,NA,TGTGCCAGCAGTCAGAACGGACTCCTCACAGATACGCAGTATTTT,CASSQNGLLTDTQYF
TRBJ2-7,TRBD2,TRBV27,NA,TGTGCCAGCAGTTTACCCGGGGGGTTTGAGCAGTACTTC,CASSLPGGFEQYF
TRBJ2-1,NA,TRBV11-2,NA,TGTGCCAGCAGCTTGGAGAGGGGGGTTGGCAATGAGCAGTTCTTC,CASSLERGVGNEQFF
TRBJ2-1,TRBD2,TRBV6-2/TRBV6-3,NA,TGTGCCAGCAGCCGCGGACTAGCGGGGGTAAATGAGCAGTTCTTC,CASSRGLAGVNEQFF
TRBJ2-3,NA,TRBV7-9,NA,TGTGCCAGCAGCCCAAGGGTTCGCACAGATACGCAGTATTTT,CASSPRVRTDTQYF
TRBJ2-1,TRBD2,TRBV7-2,NA,TGTGCCAGCAGCTACGGACTAGCGGGAGCCTACAATGAGCAGTTCTTC,CASSYGLAGAYNEQFF
TRBJ2-6,NA,TRBV11-1,few,TGTGCCAGCAGCTCATTAGGGGCCACCCTCTCTGGGGCCAACGTCCTGACTTTC,CASSSLGATLSGANVLTF
TRBJ2-5,NA,TRBV5-6,NA,TGTGCCAGCAGCACCTTTAAGGACAGCCTGTACCAAGAGACCCAGTACTTC,CASSTFKDSLYQETQYF
TRBJ2-5,NA,TRBV16,few,TGTGCCAGCAGCCAAGGATCCGGCTCACCTAGAGCTGGTGAGACCCAGTACTTC,CASSQGSGSPRAGETQYF
TRBJ2-3,NA,TRBV24-1,NA,TGTGCCACCAGTGATTTGTCGGCAGCTAGCACAGATACGCAGTATTTT,CATSDLSAASTDTQYF
TRBJ2-3,NA,TRBV9,few,TGTGCCAGCAGCGTAGCTGGAACTATTCGGGCCCTTACAGATACGCAGTATTTT,CASSVAGTIRALTDTQYF
TRBJ2-5,NA,TRBV5-1,many,TGCGCCAGCAGCCAAACCCTGGACCCTGGGGAGACCCAGTACTTC,CASSQTLDPGETQYF
TRBJ1-2,NA,TRBV7-9,NA,TGTGCCAGCAGCTTAGGACAGGTCTATGGCTACACCTTC,CASSLGQVYGYTF
TRBJ2-7,NA,TRBV12-3/TRBV12-4,NA,TGTGCCAGCAGTTTAAACCCCCAGGAGGAGCAGTACTTC,CASSLNPQEEQYF
TRBJ2-1,NA,TRBV7-9,NA,TGTGCCAGCAGCTTAGTGTTGGGGGGCCCATGGGATGAGCAGTTCTTC,CASSLVLGGPWDEQFF
TRBJ2-1,TRBD2,TRBV7-9,few,TGTGCCAGCAGCTGGGACGGACTAGCGGGGTACAATGAGCAGTTCTTC,CASSWDGLAGYNEQFF
TRBJ2-7,NA,TRBV5-1,NA,TGCGCCAGCTCCGAATGGGGCGGATTCTCCTACGAGCAGTACTTC,CASSEWGGFSYEQYF
TRBJ2-5,NA,TRBV21-1,NA,TGTGCCAGCAGCAAAGCGTACGACAGGGACCAAGAGACCCAGTACTTC,CASSKAYDRDQETQYF
TRBJ2-1,NA,TRBV7-9,NA,TGTGCCAGCATAGGTCTAGTTCCGGTCCAATACAATGAGCAGTTCTTC,CASIGLVPVQYNEQFF
TRBJ2-2,TRBD2,TRBV4-3,NA,TGCGCCAGCAGCCAACAGACTAGCGGGGGGCTAAACACCGGGGAGCTGTTTTTT,CASSQQTSGGLNTGELFF
TRBJ2-1,NA,TRBV11-2,few,TGTGCCAGCAGCTTAGTAGCCTACAATGAGCAGTTCTTC,CASSLVAYNEQFF
TRBJ2-7,TRBD2,TRBV7-4,few,TGTGCCAGCAGCTTAGTTCCAGCGGGACTCATCTACGAGCAGTACTTC,CASSLVPAGLIYEQYF
TRBJ2-3,TRBD1,TRBV5-6,NA,TGTGCCAGCAGCTTGACGGGACAGGCACCCTTGAGCACAGATACGCAGTATTTT,CASSLTGQAPLSTDTQYF
TRBJ2-7,TRBD1,TRBV29-1,few,TGCAGCGTTAGGACAGGGGGGACCTACGAGCAGTACTTC,CSVRTGGTYEQYF
TRBJ2-2,TRBD2,TRBV9,few,TGTGCCAGCAGCGTAGCAGGTGGTGGGAGGGCCGCAGCCGGGGAGCTGTTTTTT,CASSVAGGGRAAAGELFF
TRBJ2-7,NA,TRBV19,NA,TGTGCCAGTAGTATAGAAACCTTCTACGAGCAGTACTTC,CASSIETFYEQYF
TRBJ2-2,NA,TRBV5-5,few,TGTGCCAGCAGCCCCCCGGACAGCGGGGAGCTGTTTTTT,CASSPPDSGELFF
TRBJ2-7,NA,TRBV12-3/TRBV12-4,many,TGTGCCAGCAGTTTCCAGCCCTACGAGCAGTACTTC,CASSFQPYEQYF
TRBJ2-7,NA,TRBV7-9,NA,TGTGCCAGCAGCTTTATGCCCGGGACGGGTACCTACGAGCAGTACTTC,CASSFMPGTGTYEQYF
TRBJ2-1,TRBD2,TRBV4-1,NA,TGCGCCAGCAGCCAGGGGACTAGTCACAATGAGCAGTTCTTC,CASSQGTSHNEQFF
TRBJ2-5,NA,TRBV12-3/TRBV12-4,NA,TGTGCCAGCAGTTTAGCGCCAGGGCAGGAGGAGACCCAGTACTTC,CASSLAPGQEETQYF
TRBJ2-1,TRBD2,TRBV9,once,TGTGCCAGCAGCCCCGCAGCTAGCGGGTTGTACAATGAGCAGTTCTTC,CASSPAASGLYNEQFF
TRBJ1-1,TRBD1,TRBV20-1,NA,TGCAGTGGCGGACAGGGAGCCGCTGAAGCTTTCTTT,CSGGQGAAEAFF